One and the same sample provided the 25 T cell receptor beta chains below, sequenced in a study of T cells in Graves' hyperthyroidism and ophthalmopathy (dated 2019 in TCRdb). The library was built by means of multiplex PCR. The sample was run on an Illumina HiSeq 2000. Amplification of TCR beta CDR3 regions was carried out from RNA transcripts. A first-round RT-PCR of the TCR CDR3 used the HTBI primer set with the Qiagen OneStep RT-PCR kit. TCRdb handled the public reads itself, with Q25 trimming in fastp and clone calling in MiXCR, and kept productive beta chains. When rows share a CDR3 protein, they turn into one entry using the most common DNA and genes. The sample table records 300,000 to 350,000 distinct CDR3 sequences; around a sixth of these occur just once. Of the sample, 15% to 17% falls within the top ten clones. The source material was blood. All receptors come from a woman aged 40 to 50 with Graves' ophthalmopathy.

There are many counts of this clonotype. The chain uses TRBV11-2 and TRBJ2-1; possibly TRBD1 for D (5 bases). Deletions cut 0 bases from V and 0 bases from J, with 6 bases between. The CDR3 has 15 residues. Germline-derived CDR1 and CDR2 are SGHAT and FQNNGV. The CDR3, as DNA: TGTGCCAGCAGCTTAGACAGGGCCTCCTACAATGAGCAGTTCTTC. Translated: CASSLDRASYNEQFF.

This clonotype was recorded at least ten times. V gene TRBV7-8 combines with J gene TRBJ1-3; D gene ambiguous. Between the trimmed V and J ends, which lost 7 bases and 4 bases, there was a span of 17 bases. Germline V gene sequence: CDR1 SGHVS, CDR2 FQNEAQ. The CDR3 totals 15 residues. The CDR3 spells CASTLIQATGNTIYF. CDR3 DNA sequence: TGTGCCAGCACCCTAATCCAGGCAACCGGAAACACCATATATTTT.

This clonotype occurred many times. The gene calls are TRBV6-5 and TRBJ1-5; the match to TRBD1 covers 7 bases. The CDR3 is 13 residues long. V lost 2 bases, J lost 7 bases, and 2 bases stayed unmatched. CDR1 is MNHEY, CDR2 SVGAGI, per germline. The CDR3 spells CASSYQGGQPQHF. The CDR3 DNA follows: TGTGCCAGCAGTTACCAGGGGGGACAGCCCCAGCATTTT.

The chain is built from TRBV6-1 and TRBJ2-5; TRBD2 matches at 8 bases. V lost 6 bases to trimming and J lost 4 bases; unmatched junction nucleotides: 7. This CDR3 has 14 amino acids. Germline CDR1 reads MNHNS; CDR2 reads SASEGT. In DNA, the CDR3 is TGTGCCAGCAGGGGAGCGGGAGAACGAGAGACCCAGTACTTC. Amino acid sequence: CASRGAGERETQYF.

This clonotype was picked up many times. The chain uses TRBV28 and TRBJ2-5; tentatively, D is TRBD2 (5 bases). Trimming cost V 7 bases and J 5 bases, with 17 bases left between them. Germline lookup yields CDR1 MDHEN and CDR2 SYDVKM. The CDR3 spans 14 residues. CDR3 protein: CASKVGDGWETQYF. The CDR3 DNA sequence: TGTGCCAGCAAAGTGGGAGACGGTTGGGAGACCCAGTACTTC. The variable domain in full, completed from reference TRBV28 and TRBJ2-5, reads DVKVTQSSRYLVKRTGEKVFLECVQDMDHENMFWYRQDPGLGLRLIYFSYDVKMKEKGDIPEGYSVSREKKERFSLILESASTNQTSMYLCASKVGDGWETQYFGPGTRLLVL.

This clonotype was seen many times. The chain has TRBV12-3 or TRBV12-4 and TRBJ2-7; 9 positions match TRBD1. This CDR3 contains 14 residues. Trimming removed 1 base from V and 4 bases from J; junction bases left unmatched: 2. In DNA form, the CDR3 reads TGTGCCAGCAGTTTAGACAGGGGGCCGTACGAGCAGTACTTC. It yields the protein CASSLDRGPYEQYF.

J is TRBJ2-7 and V is TRBV11-2; 10 positions match TRBD1. The CDR3 is 13 amino acids. Germline CDR1 is SGHAT and CDR2 is FQNNGV. The junction had 3 bases not matched to a gene; V was cut back by 4 bases and J by 6 bases. The CDR3 protein is CASSSTGGGEQYF. CDR3 sequence (DNA): TGTGCCAGCAGCTCGACAGGGGGCGGCGAGCAGTACTTC. Based on the CDR3 plus reference TRBV11-2 and TRBJ2-7, the full variable domain is EAGVAQSPRYKIIEKRQSVAFWCNPISGHATLYWYQQILGQGPKLLIQFQNNGVVDDSQLPKDRFSAERLKGVDSTLKIQPAKLEDSAVYLCASSSTGGGEQYFGPGTRLTVT.

This clonotype was observed at least ten times. This chain joins TRBV11-2 and TRBJ2-4; the D gene could be TRBD1 or TRBD2 (5 bases each). Between the trimmed V and J ends, which lost 8 bases and 5 bases, there was a span of 16 bases. This CDR3 is 14 amino acids long. Germline lookup yields CDR1 SGHAT and CDR2 FQNNGV. The CDR3 here is CASGSWGSQNIQYF. CDR3 bases: TGTGCCAGCGGGAGTTGGGGCAGCCAAAACATTCAGTACTTC. The full variable domain, with the rest looked up from reference TRBV11-2 and TRBJ2-4, is EAGVAQSPRYKIIEKRQSVAFWCNPISGHATLYWYQQILGQGPKLLIQFQNNGVVDDSQLPKDRFSAERLKGVDSTLKIQPAKLEDSAVYLCASGSWGSQNIQYFGAGTRLSVL.

This clonotype was seen ten or more times. This chain links TRBV28 with TRBJ2-7, with 9 bases fitting TRBD2. The CDR3 covers 16 residues. Germline V gene data show CDR1 as MDHEN and CDR2 as SYDVKM. V dropped 5 bases and J dropped 2; count of bases not matched to a gene: 10. The CDR3 DNA sequence: TGTGCCAGCAGTACCGCACGGGTAGCGGGAGCCTACGAGCAGTACTTC. Translating gives CASSTARVAGAYEQYF.

This clonotype was observed at least ten times. V is TRBV6-1 and J is TRBJ2-3; D is undetermined. The CDR3 loop spans 15 amino acids. V lost 7 bases, J lost 0 bases, and 14 bases lay in between. From germline, CDR1 is MNHNS and CDR2 SASEGT. In nucleotides, the CDR3 is TGTGCCAGCACAAACCGGCGAAGAAGCACAGATACGCAGTATTTT. As protein: CASTNRRRSTDTQYF.

This clonotype was seen only a few times. The CDR3 loop reads CAWTLQRGTPLHF. Here the CDR3 DNA reads TGTGCCTGGACGTTACAGAGGGGAACACCCCTCCACTTT. This chain connects TRBV30 to TRBJ1-6, with D perhaps TRBD1 (5 bases). The V end was cut by 4 bases, the J end by 11 bases, with 15 bases between. Germline CDR1 and CDR2: GTSNPN and SVGIG (reference sequence). The CDR3 is 13 residues long.

The chain joins TRBV11-1 to TRBJ2-2; 12 bases match TRBD2. CDR3 length: 19 amino acids. The ends lost 6 bases at V and 4 bases at J; junction bases unmatched: 15. CDR1 SGHAT and CDR2 FQDESV come from the germline V gene (reference sequence). The CDR3 loop is CASRRPGLAGLSSTGELFF. CDR3 nucleotides: TGTGCCAGCAGACGCCCCGGACTAGCGGGACTTTCGAGCACCGGGGAGCTGTTTTTT.

This clonotype appeared many times. The chain employs TRBV11-2 and TRBJ1-1; the D is unclear. The CDR3 extends over 14 amino acids. V lost 5 bases and J lost 0, with 10 bases in between. The germline gives CDR1 SGHAT, CDR2 FQNNGV. The CDR3 nucleotides are TGTGCCAGCAGCCCCAGCCTAATGAACACTGAAGCTTTCTTT. It encodes CASSPSLMNTEAFF.

This clonotype was observed at least ten times. A much bigger clone sits one base away, suggesting this may be a read error. The chain has TRBV20-1 and TRBJ2-7, with TRBD2 identical over 10 bases. Per germline, CDR1 DFQATT and CDR2 SNEGSKA (reference sequence). The ends lost 0 bases at V and 2 bases at J; junction bases unmatched: 1. CDR3 size: 14 residues. The CDR3 DNA reads as TGCAGTGCTAGAGATGGGACTAGCGCCTACGAGCAGTACTTC. Protein product: CSARDGTSAYEQYF.

This clonotype was counted at least ten times. V and J are TRBV30 and TRBJ1-1; 9 nucleotides agree with TRBD1. V lost 8 bases to trimming and J lost 6 bases; unmatched junction nucleotides: 4. The germline CDR1 and CDR2 sequences are GTSNPN and SVGIG (reference sequence). The CDR3 runs to 11 residues. The CDR3 DNA reads as TGTGCCGGGACAGGGCGGGCTGAAGCTTTCTTT. Translation gives CAGTGRAEAFF.

This clonotype was detected ten times or more. V gene TRBV5-1 combines with J gene TRBJ1-2; D is perhaps TRBD1 (6 bases). Germline CDR1 and CDR2: SGHRS and YFSETQ. The CDR3 runs to 12 residues. Trimming stripped 3 bases from V and 6 bases from J, with 9 bases between. CDR3 DNA: TGCGCCAGCAGCTCTCAGGGGCATGGCTACACCTTC. Translation gives CASSSQGHGYTF.

The V gene is TRBV18, the J gene TRBJ2-3; D may be TRBD1 (6 bases). The V gene lost 3 bases and the J gene lost 9 bases, with 19 bases spanning the gap. The germline gives CDR1 KGHSH, CDR2 LQKENI. The CDR3 runs 15 residues. This CDR3 is CASSPVWTDHSTQYF. In nucleotides, the CDR3 is TGTGCCAGCTCACCGGTCTGGACAGACCACAGCACGCAGTATTTT.

This clonotype occurred a few times. CDR3 nucleotide sequence: TGTGCCTGGAGTACCCCGACAGGGTCTCGTTTTTCCGAGCAGTACTTC. It specifies CAWSTPTGSRFSEQYF. This sequence joins TRBV30 and TRBJ2-7, with 7 nucleotides matching TRBD1. CDR1 GTSNPN and CDR2 SVGIG come from the germline V gene (reference sequence). V lost 2 bases to trimming and J lost 6 bases; unmatched junction nucleotides: 16. This CDR3 contains 16 residues.

This clonotype was counted many times. The rearrangement links TRBV5-1 to TRBJ1-5, with TRBD1 identical over 9 bases. Germline V gives CDR1 SGHRS, CDR2 YFSETQ. The CDR3 is 16 residues long. Losses at the gene ends were 2 bases for V and 9 bases for J; bases not matched to a gene: 12. The CDR3 is CASSFNPSGQGWPQHF. DNA for the CDR3: TGCGCCAGCAGCTTTAACCCCTCGGGACAGGGCTGGCCCCAGCATTTT.

V usage is TRBV6-2 or TRBV6-3 and J usage is TRBJ2-7, with D tentatively TRBD2 (6 bases). The CDR3 is 15 residues long. V lost 4 bases and J lost 4, with 17 bases in between. Germline CDR1 MNHEY, CDR2 SVGEGT. For the CDR3, the DNA is TGTGCCAGCAGTTGGGGAGGCCGGGGATATTACGAGCAGTACTTC. Protein sequence: CASSWGGRGYYEQYF.

This clonotype was counted many times. V and J are TRBV27 and TRBJ2-5; the D gene is possibly TRBD1 (5 bases). Germline assignment: CDR1 MNHEY and CDR2 SMNVEV (reference sequence). The CDR3 is 14 residues long. The V end lost 7 bases, the J end lost 5 bases, and 17 bases lay between the germline ends. The CDR3 bases are TGTGCCAGCAATAGGATAGCCCCAGGGGAGACCCAGTACTTC. Its translation is CASNRIAPGETQYF.

This chain links TRBV4-1 with TRBJ1-2; 7 nucleotides align to TRBD1. The germline gives CDR1 MGHRA, CDR2 YSYEKL. This CDR3 spans 15 amino acids. Germline trimming cut 2 bases from V and 5 bases from J; bases unmatched to any gene: 8. This CDR3 is CASSQHTQGPYGYTF. The CDR3 DNA reads TGCGCCAGCAGCCAACACACACAGGGGCCATATGGCTACACCTTC.

This clonotype was picked up many times. This chain uses TRBV25-1 with TRBJ2-7, with no clear D. The CDR3 is made up of 11 amino acids. Trimming took 6 bases from V and 3 from J, leaving 6 bases between them. CDR1 is MGHDK and CDR2 is SYGVNS in the germline V gene. The chain's CDR3 is CASRGFYEQYF. The CDR3 nucleotides are TGTGCCAGCAGAGGATTCTACGAGCAGTACTTC.

The sample holds many counts of this clonotype. The chain combines TRBV12-3 or TRBV12-4 with TRBJ1-5; 7 nucleotides line up with TRBD1. Trimming took 2 bases from V and 0 from J; bases not matched to a gene: 7. This CDR3 spans 17 amino acids. CDR3 bases: TGTGCCAGCAGTTTAACCCTAGGGGGCAGTAGCAATCAGCCCCAGCATTTT. This sequence encodes CASSLTLGGSSNQPQHF.

The chain uses TRBV6-1 and TRBJ1-2; D is uncertain. CDR1 and CDR2 from the germline V gene are MNHNS and SASEGT. The CDR3 is 16 amino acids. V lost 7 bases to trimming and J lost 2 bases, with 20 bases between them. This CDR3 reads CASTYYPNTENYGYTF. CDR3 sequence (DNA): TGTGCCAGCACCTATTACCCCAACACGGAAAACTATGGCTACACCTTC.